These 31 T cell receptor beta chains share one sample of origin, sequenced in a study of breast tumors, draining lymph nodes, adjacent tissues. TCRdb fed the multiplex PCR reads into MiXCR, producing one record per CDR3 protein. The sample shows 180,000 or so distinct CDR3 sequences, 30% to 40% of them seen only once. Samples came from axillary lymph nodes draining the breast cancer. Material for sequencing was axillary lymph node tissue. These receptors originate from a female donor with breast cancer. Some clones in this sample may be carry-over from other donors' samples.

There are many counts of this clonotype. This chain links TRBV7-3 with TRBJ2-3; a possible D gene is TRBD2 (6 bases). The CDR3 length is 15 residues. Germline CDR1 and CDR2: SGHTA and FQGTGA. V dropped 2 bases and J dropped 1 base, with 10 bases sitting between them. The CDR3 is CASSLYPGGTDTQYF. CDR3 DNA sequence: TGTGCCAGCAGCTTATACCCGGGGGGCACAGATACGCAGTATTTT.

To note about this clonotype: Germline and junction disagree at one end, which may indicate a read error. V gene TRBV5-1 combines with J gene TRBJ2-5; 10 bases are a match to TRBD2. This CDR3 contains 14 residues. In germline, CDR1 is SGHRS, CDR2 YFSETQ. The CDR3 DNA follows: TGCGCCAGCAGCTTCGGGCTAGCGGGAGAGGCCCAGTACTTC. Amino acids: CASSFGLAGEAQYF. Combining the CDR3 with reference TRBV5-1 and TRBJ2-5 gives the whole variable domain KAGVTQTPRYLIKTRGQQVTLSCSPISGHRSVSWYQQTPGQGLQFLFEYFSETQRNKGNFPGRFSGRQFSNSRSEMNVSTLELGDSALYLCASSFGLAGEAQYFGPGTRLLVL.

This clonotype was observed many times. The chain carries TRBV11-3 and TRBJ2-5; 7 nucleotides match TRBD2. Looked up from germline, CDR1 is SGHNT and CDR2 is YENEEA. Trimming removed 5 bases from V and 2 bases from J; junction bases left unmatched: 8. This CDR3 is 15 amino acids long. The DNA of the CDR3 is TGTGCCAGCAGCCCCAATGGACTAGAACAAGAGACCCAGTACTTC. This codes for CASSPNGLEQETQYF. Drawing the rest from reference TRBV11-3 and TRBJ2-5, the complete variable domain is EAGVVQSPRYKIIEKKQPVAFWCNPISGHNTLYWYLQNLGQGPELLIRYENEEAVDDSQLPKDRFSAERLKGVDSTLKIQPAELGDSAVYLCASSPNGLEQETQYFGPGTRLLVL.

This clonotype turned up a few times. This may stem from a read error, because a much larger clone lies one nucleotide away. The V call is TRBV20-1, the J call TRBJ2-3, with TRBD2 identical over 9 bases. Per germline, CDR1 DFQATT and CDR2 SNEGSKA (reference sequence). The CDR3 is 14 amino acids. The CDR3 region is CSAGRGTSTATQYF. CDR3 DNA sequence: TGCAGTGCCGGACGCGGGACTAGCACAGCTACGCAGTATTTT.

This clonotype was detected only a few times. A much more abundant neighbour one base away suggests this may be a read error. The chain is built from TRBV10-2 and TRBJ1-3; D is unresolved. V was pared by 7 bases and J by 4 bases, with 11 bases between. Germline values: CDR1 WSHSY, CDR2 SAAADI. This CDR3 is built from 13 residues. CDR3 DNA: TGCGCCAGCAATGGGAGTGGCGGAAACACCATATATTTT. Translating it yields CASNGSGGNTIYF.

This clonotype has a count of ten or more. The chain is built from TRBV20-1 and TRBJ1-2; no definite D call. Per germline, CDR1 DFQATT and CDR2 SNEGSKA (reference sequence). V lost 0 bases to trimming and J lost 0 bases, with 8 bases between them. The CDR3 spans 14 residues. The CDR3 spells CSARESRANYGYTF. The CDR3 DNA reads TGCAGTGCTAGAGAATCTCGAGCTAACTATGGCTACACCTTC.

V usage is TRBV7-9 and J usage is TRBJ2-7; 13 nucleotides agree with TRBD2. The V and J ends lost 8 bases and 7 bases, in that order; junction bases with no gene match: 8. This CDR3 region has 14 residues. Germline CDR1 and CDR2: SEHNR and FQNEAQ (reference sequence). In DNA, the CDR3 is TGTGCCAGCTCGGGACTAGCGGGGTTCTATGAGCAGTACTTC. Encoded protein: CASSGLAGFYEQYF.

A remark on this clonotype: Lacking the conserved final phenylalanine or tryptophan, this CDR3 likely reflects a read error. The DNA is left out, because the CDR3 cannot be placed on it with certainty; the CDR3 is given as TCRdb lists it. The CDR3 sequence is CASSLYRRGLA. V usage is TRBV12-3 or TRBV12-4 and J usage is TRBJ2-2; TRBD2 is taken as the D call from the table, unchecked against the DNA. 11 amino acids form the CDR3, both terminal residues included.

This chain connects TRBV19 to TRBJ2-6, with D possibly TRBD1 on 6 matching bases. Per the germline V gene, CDR1 is LNHDA and CDR2 is SQIVND (reference sequence). V was shortened by 5 bases and J by 4 bases, with 12 bases between the two germline ends. This CDR3 is built from 15 residues. In DNA form, the CDR3 reads TGTGCCAGTAGTTTACAGGGAGTGGGGGCCAACGTCCTGACTTTC. The encoded protein is CASSLQGVGANVLTF. The variable domain in full, completed from reference TRBV19 and TRBJ2-6, reads DGGITQSPKYLFRKEGQNVTLSCEQNLNHDAMYWYRQDPGQGLRLIYYSQIVNDFQKGDIAEGYSVSREKKESFPLTVTSAQKNPTAFYLCASSLQGVGANVLTFGAGSRLTVL.

Comments on this clonotype: This may come from a read error, since a much larger clone is one base off. The genes are TRBV4-1 and TRBJ1-5, with D possibly being TRBD1 (5 bases). The V end was cut by 5 bases, the J end by 7 bases, with 18 bases between. This CDR3 is built from 15 residues. Per germline, CDR1 MGHRA and CDR2 YSYEKL. In DNA, the CDR3 is TGCGCCAGCAGCACCAAGGCAGGGTTGGACCAGCCCCAGCATTTT. Translation: CASSTKAGLDQPQHF.

This clonotype has at least ten counts. V gene TRBV20-1 combines with J gene TRBJ1-6; a possible D gene is TRBD1 (6 bases). CDR3 length: 11 amino acids. Germline V gene sequence: CDR1 DFQATT, CDR2 SNEGSKA (reference sequence). Trimming removed 4 bases from V and 15 bases from J, with 13 bases in between. The CDR3 region has the DNA TGCAGTGCTACTACAGGGAGGGTCCTCCACTTT. This codes for CSATTGRVLHF.

This clonotype was seen many times. The rearrangement links TRBV7-9 to TRBJ1-2, with D possibly matching TRBD1 (5 bases). Trimming removed 5 bases from V and 5 bases from J, with 21 bases in between. The CDR3 loop spans 16 amino acids. CDR1 SEHNR and CDR2 FQNEAQ come from the germline V gene (reference sequence). CDR3 nucleotide sequence: TGTGCCAGCAGCAGGTCGGACACCTTTACCAATTATGGCTACACCTTC. Amino acid sequence: CASSRSDTFTNYGYTF.

This clonotype was found many times. The chain joins TRBV6-2 or TRBV6-3 to TRBJ1-2; D gene uncertain. The CDR3 loop spans 12 amino acids. From germline, CDR1 is MNHEY and CDR2 SVGEGT. Trimming took 8 bases from V and 7 from J, leaving 14 bases between them. The CDR3 coding sequence is TGTGCCAGCGGCCGGGCAGCAGGTGGCTACACCTTC. The encoded protein is CASGRAAGGYTF.

In this sample, this clonotype turned up many times. The genes are TRBV5-1 and TRBJ1-2; no clear D gene. The CDR3 runs to 14 residues. V dropped 0 bases and J dropped 4 bases, with 10 bases sitting between them. Germline assignment: CDR1 SGHRS and CDR2 YFSETQ. As DNA, the CDR3 is TGCGCCAGCAGCTTGGTGCCCGGGTCCTATGGCTACACCTTC. It codes for CASSLVPGSYGYTF.

This clonotype appeared many times. The chain is built from TRBV6-5 and TRBJ2-1; D not resolved. From germline, CDR1 is MNHEY and CDR2 SVGAGI. This CDR3 is 13 amino acids long. V lost 5 bases to trimming and J lost 10 bases, with 15 bases between them. CDR3 region: CASSHPPTWEQFF. The CDR3 region has the DNA TGTGCCAGCAGTCACCCGCCTACCTGGGAGCAGTTCTTC.

This clonotype was seen at least ten times. The chain combines TRBV9 with TRBJ1-5; 10 nucleotides align to TRBD1. The ends lost 0 bases at V and 7 bases at J; junction bases unmatched: 1. The CDR3 runs to 14 residues. CDR1 and CDR2 (germline): SGDLS, YYNGEE. CDR3 coding DNA: TGTGCCAGCAGCGTAGGGGACAGGGGCCAGCCCCAGCATTTT. As protein: CASSVGDRGQPQHF.

This clonotype came up many times. The chain employs TRBV28 and TRBJ2-7, with a possible D match to TRBD1 (5 bases). CDR1 MDHEN and CDR2 SYDVKM come from the germline V gene. The CDR3 loop spans 13 amino acids. Trimming left V 2 bases short and J 3 bases short, with 8 bases between. CDR3 amino acids: CASSLDRDYEQYF. The CDR3 bases are TGTGCCAGCAGTTTAGACAGAGACTACGAGCAGTACTTC. Variable domain in full (rest from reference TRBV28 and TRBJ2-7): DVKVTQSSRYLVKRTGEKVFLECVQDMDHENMFWYRQDPGLGLRLIYFSYDVKMKEKGDIPEGYSVSREKKERFSLILESASTNQTSMYLCASSLDRDYEQYFGPGTRLTVT.

This clonotype was seen ten or more times. The chain uses TRBV18 and TRBJ2-7; TRBD2 agrees at 8 bases. The germline V gene encodes CDR1 KGHSH and CDR2 LQKENI. Germline trimming cut 5 bases from V and 4 bases from J; bases unmatched to any gene: 1. The CDR3 covers 12 residues. The CDR3 DNA reads TGTGCCAGCTCAGTAGCGGGATACGAGCAGTACTTC. This codes for CASSVAGYEQYF.

On this clonotype: Possible read error: a much larger clone is one base away. The chain links TRBV6-1 to TRBJ1-3; TRBD1 matches 7 bases. Losses at the gene ends were 5 bases for V and 4 bases for J; bases not matched to a gene: 11. CDR3 size: 16 residues. CDR1 is MNHNS and CDR2 is SASEGT in the germline V gene. CDR3: CASSQRTGTTGNTIYF. In nucleotides, the CDR3 is TGTGCCAGCAGTCAGCGGACAGGCACAACCGGAAACACCATATATTTT.

The V and J genes are TRBV3-1 and TRBJ2-1; 14 bases match TRBD2. This CDR3 has 14 amino acids. V gave up 10 bases and J gave up 11 bases; unmatched junction bases: 10. The germline CDR1 and CDR2 sequences are LGHDT and YNNKEL (reference sequence). As DNA, the CDR3 is TGTGCCACTCAGGGACTAGCGGGAGACCATAAGCAGTTCTTC. Its translation: CATQGLAGDHKQFF.

This clonotype has a count of ten or more. The chain is built from TRBV3-1 and TRBJ2-5, with D perhaps matching TRBD1 (5 bases). The CDR3 is 14 amino acids. CDR1 is LGHDT and CDR2 is YNNKEL in the germline V gene (reference sequence). V dropped 3 bases and J dropped 4 bases, with 12 bases sitting between them. This CDR3 reads CASSQAWGGETQYF. The CDR3 DNA sequence: TGTGCCAGCAGCCAGGCCTGGGGCGGAGAGACCCAGTACTTC.

This clonotype was seen more than once but under ten times. The chain has TRBV20-1 and TRBJ1-1, with 9 bases aligning to TRBD1. This CDR3 has 13 amino acids. Germline V gene data show CDR1 as DFQATT and CDR2 as SNEGSKA (reference sequence). V lost 6 bases and J lost 4; bases outside the gene matches: 6. The CDR3 loop reads CSAPRQGVTEAFF. DNA for the CDR3: TGCAGTGCACCCAGACAGGGGGTCACTGAAGCTTTCTTT.

CDR3 amino acids: CASSPLSGQGLSREKLFF. The CDR3 coding sequence is TGTGCCAGCAGCCCGCTATCGGGTCAGGGGTTGAGTAGAGAAAAACTGTTTTTT. The chain has TRBV28 and TRBJ1-4, with D possibly being TRBD1 (6 bases). The V gene lost 6 bases and the J gene lost 8 bases, with 28 bases spanning the gap. This CDR3 contains 18 residues. CDR1 is MDHEN and CDR2 is SYDVKM in the germline V gene.

This clonotype was counted at least ten times. V is TRBV14 and J is TRBJ2-3; 7 nucleotides line up with TRBD2. The germline CDR1 and CDR2 sequences are SGHDN and FVKESK. V trimming: 1 base; J trimming: 3 bases; junction bases outside the gene matches: 4. The CDR3 totals 15 residues. In DNA, the CDR3 is TGTGCCAGCAGCCAAGCGGCGGGGGATACAGATACGCAGTATTTT. The encoded protein is CASSQAAGDTDTQYF.

At least ten counts were recorded for this clonotype. The chain joins TRBV28 to TRBJ1-4, with TRBD1 identical over 7 bases. Germline CDR1 and CDR2: MDHEN and SYDVKM. The CDR3 loop spans 12 amino acids. Trimming removed 5 bases from V and 8 bases from J; junction bases left unmatched: 2. CDR3 nucleotide sequence: TGTGCCAGCAGTAGCAGGGGGGAAAAACTGTTTTTT. Its protein is CASSSRGEKLFF.

On this clonotype itself: This may arise from a read error, as a much more abundant clone is one base away. The chain combines TRBV5-4 with TRBJ2-3; 11 positions match TRBD2. V dropped 2 bases and J dropped 10; count of bases not matched to a gene: 18. Germline lookup yields CDR1 SGHNT and CDR2 YYREEE (reference sequence). CDR3 length: 18 residues. The CDR3 nucleotides are TGTGCCAGCAGCTTCAGCTACGCGACTAGCGGGGCCGCCGGGGCGCAGTATTTT. Translating it yields CASSFSYATSGAAGAQYF. Filled out from reference TRBV5-4 and TRBJ2-3, the complete variable domain reads ETGVTQSPTHLIKTRGQQVTLRCSSQSGHNTVSWYQQALGQGPQFIFQYYREEENGRGNFPPRFSGLQFPNYSSELNVNALELDDSALYLCASSFSYATSGAAGAQYFGPGTRLTVL.

Here the CDR3 DNA reads TGTGCCAGCATTCTGGGGGCGGTGGGCACTGGGGCCAACGTCCTGACTTTC. Protein: CASILGAVGTGANVLTF. This chain connects TRBV2 to TRBJ2-6; TRBD1 is a possible D gene (6 bases). The CDR3 runs to 17 residues. Germline assignment: CDR1 SNHLY and CDR2 FYNNEI. Trimming removed 7 bases at V and 2 bases at J, with 18 bases between.

The sample holds many counts of this clonotype. The chain has TRBV28 and TRBJ1-2; 12 positions agree with TRBD1. The CDR3 runs 15 residues. Germline CDR1 is MDHEN and CDR2 is SYDVKM. With V trimmed by 5 bases and J by 8 bases, 9 bases remained unmatched. Here the CDR3 DNA reads TGTGCCAGCAGTACTCCGGGACAGGGGGCTGGAGGCTACACCTTC. Protein product: CASSTPGQGAGGYTF.

This clonotype was counted many times. The rearrangement links TRBV7-2 to TRBJ2-3; 8 positions agree with TRBD2. The CDR3 covers 15 residues. Germline V gene data show CDR1 as SGHTA and CDR2 as FQGNSA. V shed 2 bases and J 5 bases; nucleotides not matched to a gene: 6. This chain's CDR3 is CASSLQLLAGDTQYF. In DNA form, the CDR3 reads TGTGCCAGCAGCTTACAGCTGCTAGCGGGAGATACGCAGTATTTT. Variable domain in full (rest from reference TRBV7-2 and TRBJ2-3): GAGVSQSPSNKVTEKGKDVELRCDPISGHTALYWYRQSLGQGLEFLIYFQGNSAPDKSGLPSDRFSAERTGGSVSTLTIQRTQQEDSAVYLCASSLQLLAGDTQYFGPGTRLTVL.

This clonotype turned up a few times. V is TRBV20-1 and J is TRBJ1-1, with a possible D match to TRBD1 (5 bases). With 5 bases removed from V and 4 bases from J, the gap between germline ends came to 20 bases. This CDR3 region has 15 residues. Germline V CDR1 and CDR2: DFQATT, SNEGSKA (reference sequence). The CDR3 spells CSAYGGGGGTTEAFF. CDR3 sequence (DNA): TGCAGTGCTTATGGGGGGGGTGGTGGGACCACTGAAGCTTTCTTT.

This clonotype was observed many times. This chain uses TRBV15 with TRBJ1-2; TRBD1 is a possible D gene (6 bases). This CDR3 is built from 15 residues. V lost 0 bases and J 7 bases, leaving 15 bases between the germline ends. Per the germline V gene, CDR1 is LNHNV and CDR2 is YYDKDF (reference sequence). The DNA for the CDR3 is TGTGCCACCAGCAGAGATCAGCCAGGGGCGGGTGGCTACACCTTC. Protein: CATSRDQPGAGGYTF.